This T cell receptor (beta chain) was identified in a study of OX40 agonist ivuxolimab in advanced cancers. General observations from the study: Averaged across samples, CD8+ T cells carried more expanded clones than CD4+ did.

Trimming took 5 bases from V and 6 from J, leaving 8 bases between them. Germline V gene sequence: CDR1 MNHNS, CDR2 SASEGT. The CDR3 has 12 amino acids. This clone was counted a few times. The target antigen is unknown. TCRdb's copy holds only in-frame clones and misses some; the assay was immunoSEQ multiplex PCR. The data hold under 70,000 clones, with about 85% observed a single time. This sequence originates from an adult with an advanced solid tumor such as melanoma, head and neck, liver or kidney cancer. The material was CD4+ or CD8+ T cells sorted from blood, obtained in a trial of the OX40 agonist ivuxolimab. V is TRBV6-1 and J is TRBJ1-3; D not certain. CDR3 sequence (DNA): TGTGCCAGCAGTTTTAACATAAACACCATATATTTT. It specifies CASSFNINTIYF.